These T cell receptor beta chains were read from a single sample in a study of a mutant IDH1 vaccine in newly diagnosed glioma. Their target antigens are unknown. The table came from immunoSEQ multiplex PCR; TCRdb's copy has only in-frame clones and leaves some out. The data hold tens of thousands of clones, with around 84% observed a single time. The specimen comprised PBMCs, sampled from a glioma patient whose treatment included an IDH1 peptide vaccine. The receptor set was obtained from a woman younger than 30 with glioma. Both conserved end residues are part of each CDR3. A D gene is named only where the DNA matches it firmly. A row's size may be missing; if present it is once, few, many or a size class.

>TRBJ1-3|-|-|TRBV6-1
TGTGCCAGCAGTGTCAAGGGCTCTGGAAACACCATATATTTT
CASSVKGSGNTIYF
>TRBJ2-5|once|-|TRBV6-1
TGTGCCAGCAGTGAAGCGCGGCTAGTTGTGGAGACCCAGTACTTC
CASSEARLVVETQYF
>TRBJ2-1|-|-|TRBV4-2
TGTGCCAGCAGCCAAGATCATCAAACTGAGCAGTTCTTC
CASSQDHQTEQFF
>TRBJ1-5|-|-|TRBV19
TGTGCCAGTAGTCCCCGGGGTAGCAATCAGCCCCAGCATTTT
CASSPRGSNQPQHF
>TRBJ2-3|-|TRBD1|TRBV2
TGTGCCAGCAGTGACCCGGACAGGGGCACAGATACGCAGTATTTT
CASSDPDRGTDTQYF
>TRBJ2-7|once|-|TRBV28
TGTGCCAGCAGTTTCGTTGGGAGGAAGGCCTACGAGCAGTACTTC
CASSFVGRKAYEQYF
>TRBJ1-2|few|-|TRBV7-9
TGTGCCAGCAGCTTATCAGTAGCGATTAATGGCTACACCTTC
CASSLSVAINGYTF
>TRBJ1-5|few|-|TRBV2
TGTGCCAGCAGCTTCCAAAATAGCAATCAGCCCCAGCATTTT
CASSFQNSNQPQHF
>TRBJ2-7|-|TRBD2|TRBV5-4
TGTGCCAGCAGCTTGGAGTCGGGAGGGCCCTACGAGCAGTACTTC
CASSLESGGPYEQYF
>TRBJ2-7|once|-|TRBV15
TGTGCCACCCGACTGAGGGGGGGGTCCTACGAGCAGTACTTC
CATRLRGGSYEQYF
>TRBJ1-5|few|TRBD1|TRBV19
TGTGCCAGCCATAGACAGGGGTGGAATCAGCCCCAGCATTTT
CASHRQGWNQPQHF
>TRBJ2-7|-|-|TRBV7-2
TGTGCCAGCAGCTTAGGTTCAGCAGAGCAGTACTTC
CASSLGSAEQYF
>TRBJ1-2|-|-|TRBV28
TGTGCCAGCAGATACGCAGACTTCTATGGCTACACCTTC
CASRYADFYGYTF
>TRBJ2-1|-|TRBD2|TRBV7-2
TGTGCCAGCAGCTTAACTCTAGCGGGGATCTACAATGAGCAGTTCTTC
CASSLTLAGIYNEQFF
>TRBJ2-7|-|-|TRBV27
TGTGCCAGCAACCCGGTGGGCTTCTCGGCTACCTACGAGCAGTACTTC
CASNPVGFSATYEQYF
>TRBJ2-2|-|-|TRBV6-5
TGTGCCAGCAGTTACGCGCGCACCGGGGAGCTGTTTTTT
CASSYARTGELFF
>TRBJ2-6|-|-|TRBV29-1
TGCAGCGTTGCTTCCGGGGCCAACGTCCTGACTTTC
CSVASGANVLTF
>TRBJ1-4|-|-|TRBV2
TGTGCCAGCAAGGAGGGGAGGGCAAATGAAAAACTGTTTTTT
CASKEGRANEKLFF
>TRBJ1-6|-|TRBD1|TRBV9
TGTGCCAGCAGCTTGACAGGGGTTAATTCACCCCTCCACTTT
CASSLTGVNSPLHF
>TRBJ2-5|-|-|TRBV19
TGTGCCAGTAGTAGCTTGACAGGCCAGACCCAGTACTTC
CASSSLTGQTQYF
>TRBJ2-1|-|-|TRBV27
TGTGCCAGCAGTCAAACGACAGATTACAATGAGCAGTTCTTC
CASSQTTDYNEQFF
>TRBJ2-3|-|-|TRBV19
TGTGCCAGTAGTATACGAGATACGCAGTATTTT
CASSIRDTQYF
>TRBJ2-1|-|TRBD2|TRBV19
TGTGCCAGTAGTACCTTACCCACTAGCGGGAGAGGAAATGAGCAGTTCTTC
CASSTLPTSGRGNEQFF
>TRBJ2-6|-|-|TRBV4-3
TGCGCCAGCAGCCAAGGCTCAACAGGCTCTGGGGCCAACGTCCTGACTTTC
CASSQGSTGSGANVLTF
>TRBJ2-7|-|-|TRBV5-5
TGTGCCACGTCCCCCATACCTGACTACGAGCAGTACTTC
CATSPIPDYEQYF
>TRBJ1-5|once|-|TRBV6-6
TGTGCCAGCAGTCCACCTGACAGATTTAGCAATCAGCCCCAGCATTTT
CASSPPDRFSNQPQHF
>TRBJ1-1|-|TRBD1|TRBV29-1
TGCAGCGTTGTAGGGACAGGGGGCCCTGAAGCTTTCTTT
CSVVGTGGPEAFF
>TRBJ2-3|few|-|TRBV7-9
TGTGCCAGCAGCCTAGTGGCGATCGCCACAGATACGCAGTATTTT
CASSLVAIATDTQYF
>TRBJ2-2|-|-|TRBV4-2
TGTGCCAGCAGCCAGGGAAAATTGGGCGGGGAGCTGTTTTTT
CASSQGKLGGELFF
>TRBJ2-2|-|-|TRBV9
TGTGCCAGCAGCCCGACGCCCGAGAACACCGGGGAGCTGTTTTTT
CASSPTPENTGELFF
>TRBJ1-2|-|-|TRBV2
TGTGCCAGCAGTGAAGGAGGTTACAGTTACTATGGCTACACCTTC
CASSEGGYSYYGYTF
>TRBJ1-2|-|-|TRBV7-9
TGTGCCAGCAGCCCCGGGACCGCCTATGGCTACACCTTC
CASSPGTAYGYTF
>TRBJ2-2|-|-|TRBV15
TGTGCCACCAGCAGAGATGGGGATACCGGGGAGCTGTTTTTT
CATSRDGDTGELFF
>TRBJ2-2|-|-|TRBV6-5
TGTGCCAGCACCAAAGGTCACGGGGAGCTGTTTTTT
CASTKGHGELFF
>TRBJ2-1|-|TRBD2|TRBV6-5
TGTGCCAGCACCCCCGGGACTAGCGGAAACAATGAGCAGTTCTTC
CASTPGTSGNNEQFF
>TRBJ2-7|-|-|TRBV7-2
TGTGCCAGCAGTCGACCCCCGACAGGCTACGAGCAGTACTTC
CASSRPPTGYEQYF
>TRBJ2-1|-|-|TRBV2
TGTGCCAGCAGTGAATCTGAGCAGTTCTTC
CASSESEQFF
>TRBJ2-3|-|TRBD1|TRBV18
TGTGCCAGCTCAAGGGACAGGGGGTCCTCTAGCACAGATACGCAGTATTTT
CASSRDRGSSSTDTQYF
>TRBJ2-7|-|-|TRBV29-1
TGCAGCAGTAGGGTAGCCAACTCCTACGAGCAGTACTTC
CSSRVANSYEQYF
>TRBJ2-5|-|-|TRBV14
TGTGCCAGCAGCCAATGGAGTGGGACGTTTGGAGAGACCCAGTACTTC
CASSQWSGTFGETQYF
>TRBJ2-7|-|TRBD2|TRBV10-3
TGTGCCATCAGTGAGTCCGGGGGGAATTACGAGCAGTACTTC
CAISESGGNYEQYF
>TRBJ2-5|-|-|TRBV15
TGTGCCACCACCGAGTTGGGACCGATGGGGCGAGAGACCCAGTACTTC
CATTELGPMGRETQYF
>TRBJ2-7|once|-|TRBV6-1
TGTGCCATCTCAAGGGGGGTGGAGTACGAGCAGTACTTC
CAISRGVEYEQYF
>TRBJ2-5|-|-|TRBV4-3
TGCGCCAGCAGCCAAGATTTGGGGGTGGAGACCCAGTACTTC
CASSQDLGVETQYF
>TRBJ1-3|-|-|TRBV19
TGTGCCAGCTCGAAGGGGGGATTTCAATCTGGAAACACCATATATTTT
CASSKGGFQSGNTIYF
>TRBJ1-4|-|-|TRBV7-8
TGTGCCAGCAGCCAGAACCAGGGCGTTGGAAAACTGTTTTTT
CASSQNQGVGKLFF
>TRBJ2-5|-|-|TRBV27
TGTGCCAGCAGTCCCGCTGGGACCAGGGAACGGACCCAGTACTTC
CASSPAGTRERTQYF
>TRBJ2-1|few|-|TRBV29-1
TGCAGCGTTGAAGATGGGGTCGTAATGTCGAGTATGGGGTACAATGAGCAGTTCTTC
CSVEDGVVMSSMGYNEQFF
>TRBJ1-3|-|TRBD1|TRBV19
TGTGCCAGTAGTCCACCCGGGACAGGGGCCACCTTGAGGGGAAACACCATATATTTT
CASSPPGTGATLRGNTIYF
>TRBJ1-1|-|TRBD1|TRBV11-2
TGTGCCAGCAGCTCAGGACAGGGGAACACTGAAGCTTTCTTT
CASSSGQGNTEAFF
>TRBJ1-5|-|TRBD1|TRBV19
TGTGCCAGTAGTACGGCAGGGGGCGGAGGAGGCCAGCCCCAGCATTTT
CASSTAGGGGGQPQHF
>TRBJ2-2|-|TRBD2|TRBV5-1
TGCGCCAGCAGCCCAGTAGGACTAGCGGGAGGAGGGACCGGGGAGCTGTTTTTT
CASSPVGLAGGGTGELFF
>TRBJ2-3|-|TRBD2|TRBV7-8
TGTGCCAGCAGCTTAGTGACTAGCGGGAGTCGAGATACGCAGTATTTT
CASSLVTSGSRDTQYF
>TRBJ2-3|-|-|TRBV7-9
TGTGCCAGCAGCCAGAGCACAGATACGCAGTATTTT
CASSQSTDTQYF